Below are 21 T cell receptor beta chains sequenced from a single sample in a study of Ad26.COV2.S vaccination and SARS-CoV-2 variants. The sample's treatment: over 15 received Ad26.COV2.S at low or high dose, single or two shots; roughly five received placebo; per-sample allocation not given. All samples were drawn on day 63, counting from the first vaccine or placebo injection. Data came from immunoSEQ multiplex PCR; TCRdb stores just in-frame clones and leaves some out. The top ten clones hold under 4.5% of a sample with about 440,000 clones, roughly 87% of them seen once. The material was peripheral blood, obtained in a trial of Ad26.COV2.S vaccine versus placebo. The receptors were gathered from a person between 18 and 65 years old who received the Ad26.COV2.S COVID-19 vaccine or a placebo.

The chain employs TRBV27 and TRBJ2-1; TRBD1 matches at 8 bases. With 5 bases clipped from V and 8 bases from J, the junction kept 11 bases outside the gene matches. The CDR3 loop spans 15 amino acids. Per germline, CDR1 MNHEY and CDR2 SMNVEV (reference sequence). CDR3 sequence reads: CASSLGQGSLDEQFF. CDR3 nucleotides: TGTGCCAGCAGTCTCGGACAGGGAAGTCTCGATGAGCAGTTCTTC.

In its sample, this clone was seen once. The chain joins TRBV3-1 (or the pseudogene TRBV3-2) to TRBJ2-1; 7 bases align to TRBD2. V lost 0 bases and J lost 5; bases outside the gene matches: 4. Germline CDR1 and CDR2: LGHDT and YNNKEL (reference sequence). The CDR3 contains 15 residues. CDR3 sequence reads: CASSQDPGGHNEQFF. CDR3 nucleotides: TGTGCCAGCAGCCAAGATCCGGGAGGCCACAATGAGCAGTTCTTC.

The DNA of the CDR3 is TGTGCCAGCAGTCCCGCAGGGAGTAGCAATCAGCCCCAGCATTTT. It encodes CASSPAGSSNQPQHF. The chain has TRBV28 and TRBJ1-5; possibly TRBD1 for D (5 bases). The V and J ends lost 5 bases and 0 bases respectively, with 11 bases between them. Germline loops: CDR1 MDHEN, CDR2 SYDVKM. The CDR3 runs 15 residues. Drawing the rest from reference TRBV28 and TRBJ1-5, the complete variable domain is DVKVTQSSRYLVKRTGEKVFLECVQDMDHENMFWYRQDPGLGLRLIYFSYDVKMKEKGDIPEGYSVSREKKERFSLILESASTNQTSMYLCASSPAGSSNQPQHFGDGTRLSIL.

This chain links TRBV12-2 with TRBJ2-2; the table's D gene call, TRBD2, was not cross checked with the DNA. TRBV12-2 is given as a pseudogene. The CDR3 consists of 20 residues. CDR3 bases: TGTGCAAGTCGCCACCGGGACACCCGCGGGAAGCGGGAGGATACCGGGGAGCTGTTTTTT. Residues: CASRHRDTRGKREDTGELFF.

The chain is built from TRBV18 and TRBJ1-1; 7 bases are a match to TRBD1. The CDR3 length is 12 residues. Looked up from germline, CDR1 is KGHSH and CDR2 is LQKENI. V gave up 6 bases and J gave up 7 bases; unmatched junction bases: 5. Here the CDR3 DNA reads TGTGCCAGCTCCCCAGGGGGGATTGAAGCTTTCTTT. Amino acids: CASSPGGIEAFF.

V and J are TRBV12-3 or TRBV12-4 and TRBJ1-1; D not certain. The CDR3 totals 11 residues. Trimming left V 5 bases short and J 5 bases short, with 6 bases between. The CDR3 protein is CASSPLTEAFF. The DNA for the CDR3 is TGTGCCAGCAGTCCTTTGACTGAAGCTTTCTTT.

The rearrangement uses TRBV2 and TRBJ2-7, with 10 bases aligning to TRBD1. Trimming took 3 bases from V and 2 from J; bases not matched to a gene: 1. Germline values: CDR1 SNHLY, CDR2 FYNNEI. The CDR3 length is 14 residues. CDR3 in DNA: TGTGCCAGCAGTGAGGGGACAGGGGCCTACGAGCAGTACTTC. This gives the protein CASSEGTGAYEQYF.

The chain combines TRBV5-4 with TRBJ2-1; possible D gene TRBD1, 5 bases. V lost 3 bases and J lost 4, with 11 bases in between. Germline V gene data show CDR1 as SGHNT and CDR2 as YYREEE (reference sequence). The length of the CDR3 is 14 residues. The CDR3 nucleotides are TGTGCCAGCAGCTCTCCCGACAGATACAATGAGCAGTTCTTC. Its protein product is CASSSPDRYNEQFF. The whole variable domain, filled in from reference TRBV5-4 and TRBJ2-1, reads ETGVTQSPTHLIKTRGQQVTLRCSSQSGHNTVSWYQQALGQGPQFIFQYYREEENGRGNFPPRFSGLQFPNYSSELNVNALELDDSALYLCASSSPDRYNEQFFGPGTRLTVL.

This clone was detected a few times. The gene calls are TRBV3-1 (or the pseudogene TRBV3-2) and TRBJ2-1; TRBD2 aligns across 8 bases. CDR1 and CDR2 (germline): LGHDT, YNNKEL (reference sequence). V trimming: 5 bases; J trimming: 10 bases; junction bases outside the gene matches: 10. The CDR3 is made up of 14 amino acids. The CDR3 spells CASSTPGLVSEQFF. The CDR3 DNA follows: TGTGCCAGCAGCACCCCGGGACTAGTTTCGGAGCAGTTCTTC.

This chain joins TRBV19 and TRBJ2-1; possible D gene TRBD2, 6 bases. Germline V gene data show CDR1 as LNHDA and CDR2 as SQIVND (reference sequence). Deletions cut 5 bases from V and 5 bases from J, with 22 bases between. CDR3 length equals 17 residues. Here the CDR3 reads CASSPPPSGLGNNEQFF. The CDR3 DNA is TGTGCCAGTAGTCCCCCCCCGAGCGGGCTGGGAAACAATGAGCAGTTCTTC.

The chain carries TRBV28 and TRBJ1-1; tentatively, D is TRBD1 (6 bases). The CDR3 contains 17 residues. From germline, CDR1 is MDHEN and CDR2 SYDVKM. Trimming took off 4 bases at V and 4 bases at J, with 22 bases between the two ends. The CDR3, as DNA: TGTGCCAGCAGTTCCAGGACTCGGGGGCGTCCCGGCACTGAAGCTTTCTTT. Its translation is CASSSRTRGRPGTEAFF.

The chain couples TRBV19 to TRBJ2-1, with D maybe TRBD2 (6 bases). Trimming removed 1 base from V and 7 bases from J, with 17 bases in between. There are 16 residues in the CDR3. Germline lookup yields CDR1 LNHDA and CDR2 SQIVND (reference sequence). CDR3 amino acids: CASSIGVAVGKNEQFF. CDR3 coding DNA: TGTGCCAGTAGTATAGGGGTAGCGGTGGGCAAGAATGAGCAGTTCTTC.

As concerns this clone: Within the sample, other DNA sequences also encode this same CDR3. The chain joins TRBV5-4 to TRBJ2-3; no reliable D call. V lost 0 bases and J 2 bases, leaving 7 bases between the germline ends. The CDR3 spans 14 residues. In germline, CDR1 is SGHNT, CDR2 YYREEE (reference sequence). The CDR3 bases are TGTGCCAGCAGCTTGGGCCGGTCCACAGATACGCAGTATTTT. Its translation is CASSLGRSTDTQYF.

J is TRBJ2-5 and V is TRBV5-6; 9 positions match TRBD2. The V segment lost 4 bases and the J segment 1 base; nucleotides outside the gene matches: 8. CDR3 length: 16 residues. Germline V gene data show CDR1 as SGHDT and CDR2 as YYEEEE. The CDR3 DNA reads TGTGCCAGCAGCGGTGGGACTAGCAGTCTCCAAGAGACCCAGTACTTC. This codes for CASSGGTSSLQETQYF.

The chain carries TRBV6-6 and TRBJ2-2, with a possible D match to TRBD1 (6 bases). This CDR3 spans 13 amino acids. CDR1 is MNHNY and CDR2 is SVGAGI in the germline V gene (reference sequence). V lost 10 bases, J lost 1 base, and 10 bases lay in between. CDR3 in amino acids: CAIRDKNTGELFF. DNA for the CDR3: TGTGCCATACGGGACAAGAACACCGGGGAGCTGTTTTTT.

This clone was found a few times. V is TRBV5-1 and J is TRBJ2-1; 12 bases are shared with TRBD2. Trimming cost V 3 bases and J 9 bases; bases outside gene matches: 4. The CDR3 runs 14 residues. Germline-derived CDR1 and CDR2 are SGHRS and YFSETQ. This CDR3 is CASSSTSGSIEQFF. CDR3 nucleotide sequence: TGCGCCAGCAGCTCGACTAGCGGGAGCATTGAGCAGTTCTTC.

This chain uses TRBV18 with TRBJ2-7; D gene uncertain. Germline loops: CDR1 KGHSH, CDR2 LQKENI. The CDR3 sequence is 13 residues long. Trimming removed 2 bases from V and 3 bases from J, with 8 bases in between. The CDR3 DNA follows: TGTGCCAGCTCACCAGGACCCGGCTACGAGCAGTACTTC. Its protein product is CASSPGPGYEQYF.

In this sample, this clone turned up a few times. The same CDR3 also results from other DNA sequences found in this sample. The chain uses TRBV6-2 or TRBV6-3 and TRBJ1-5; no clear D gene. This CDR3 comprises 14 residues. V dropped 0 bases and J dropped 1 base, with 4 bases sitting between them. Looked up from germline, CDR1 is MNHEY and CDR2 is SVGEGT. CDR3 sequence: CASSYSRSNQPQHF. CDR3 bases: TGTGCCAGCAGTTACTCGCGCAGCAATCAGCCCCAGCATTTT.

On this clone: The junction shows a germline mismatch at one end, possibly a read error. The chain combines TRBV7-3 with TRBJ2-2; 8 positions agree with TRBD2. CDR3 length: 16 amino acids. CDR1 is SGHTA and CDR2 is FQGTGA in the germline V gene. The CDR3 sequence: CASSITSGSGTGELFF. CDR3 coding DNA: TGTGCCAGCAGCATAACCAGCGGGAGTGGCACCGGGGAGCTGTTTTTT.

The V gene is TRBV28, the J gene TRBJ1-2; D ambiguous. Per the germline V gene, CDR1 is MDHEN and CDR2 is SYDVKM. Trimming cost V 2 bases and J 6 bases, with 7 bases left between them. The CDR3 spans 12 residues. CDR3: CASSLVSHGYTF. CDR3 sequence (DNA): TGTGCCAGCAGTTTAGTCTCTCATGGCTACACCTTC.

The CDR3 is CASSTSGRAWQETQYF. The CDR3 nucleotides read TGTGCCAGCAGCACTAGCGGGAGGGCGTGGCAAGAGACCCAGTACTTC. The chain recombines TRBV5-4 with TRBJ2-5, with TRBD2 matching 13 bases. With 4 bases clipped from V and 2 bases from J, the junction kept 5 bases outside the gene matches. The CDR3 is 16 residues long. Per germline, CDR1 SGHNT and CDR2 YYREEE (reference sequence).